Reported below is one TCR beta chain. No antigen is known for it. A much more abundant neighbour one base away suggests this may be a read error. This sample is drawn from a study of blood T cells in healthy people across ages. The study, taken as a whole, reports: Greater diversity and more naive CD4+ cells were seen in long-lived donors than in aged donors.

V lost 6 bases to trimming and J lost 2 bases, with 10 bases between them. Germline CDR1 and CDR2: SNHLY and FYNNEI. The CDR3 is 13 amino acids. Combining a sample-barcoded 5' primer with a J-beta primer mix, a second PCR ran for about 6 to 11 cycles. Each CDR3 protein is one row after TCRdb ran MiXCR on the 5' RACE reads. The sample contains around 1.5 million distinct CDR3 sequences, about 35% of which appear only once. Donors were systemically healthy Caucasian individuals from Russia aged about 6 to 90 years. The chain joins TRBV2 to TRBJ2-5; a possible D gene is TRBD1 (7 bases). The receptor comes from a woman aged 30 to 39 in good health. Sample: blood. CDR3 region: CASRGGQQETQYF. The CDR3 bases are TGTGCCAGCAGGGGGGGACAGCAAGAGACCCAGTACTTC.